This T cell receptor (beta chain) was sequenced during a study of PD-1 blockade in classical Hodgkin lymphoma. Only in-frame clones appear in the TCRdb table, and some are missing; sequencing was by immunoSEQ multiplex PCR. The sample records 25,000 to 35,000 clones, approximately 85% being singletons. Regarding time point: cycle 4 day 1 (C4D1), after more than five weeks of nivolumab. After autologous stem cell transplantation all patients relapsed, and prior brentuximab vedotin exposure differed between cohorts. Purified CD4+ T cells were obtained from thawed PBMCs through magnetic negative selection. The CDR3 runs to 11 residues. V was pared by 3 bases and J by 5 bases, with 4 bases between. Germline loops: CDR1 LNHDA, CDR2 SQIVND (reference sequence).

This sample comprised CD4+ T cells from blood, obtained before the fourth cycle of nivolumab. The chain is built from TRBV19 and TRBJ2-5; D ambiguous. This receptor was taken from a human donor with classical Hodgkin lymphoma. DNA of the CDR3: TGTGCCAGTAGTATGGGTGAGACCCAGTACTTC. It is translated as CASSMGETQYF.